The 2 T cell receptor beta chains reported below all come from one sample, sequenced in a study of blood T cell repertoires in COVID-19. TCRdb's table, derived via immunoSEQ multiplex PCR, lists solely in-frame clones and lacks some. The sample records about 53,000 clones, approximately 90% being singletons. Sequenced input: peripheral blood. These receptors originate from an older man with acute or convalescent COVID-19.

J is TRBJ2-7 and V is TRBV5-1, with D perhaps TRBD1 (5 bases). V was shortened by 0 bases and J by 0 bases, with 7 bases between the two germline ends. The CDR3 is 14 residues long. Germline-derived CDR1 and CDR2 are SGHRS and YFSETQ. The CDR3 DNA follows: TGCGCCAGCAGCTTGGTTCAGGGCTCCTACGAGCAGTACTTC. Translating it yields CASSLVQGSYEQYF.

The gene calls are TRBV11-2 and TRBJ2-7; 10 bases agree with TRBD1. Germline CDR1 and CDR2: SGHAT and FQNNGV. Unmatched junction bases numbered 6, after V lost 1 base and J lost 3 bases. This CDR3 contains 16 residues. The chain's CDR3 is CASSLVPGQGIYEQYF. CDR3 in DNA: TGTGCCAGCAGCTTAGTTCCGGGACAGGGGATCTACGAGCAGTACTTC.